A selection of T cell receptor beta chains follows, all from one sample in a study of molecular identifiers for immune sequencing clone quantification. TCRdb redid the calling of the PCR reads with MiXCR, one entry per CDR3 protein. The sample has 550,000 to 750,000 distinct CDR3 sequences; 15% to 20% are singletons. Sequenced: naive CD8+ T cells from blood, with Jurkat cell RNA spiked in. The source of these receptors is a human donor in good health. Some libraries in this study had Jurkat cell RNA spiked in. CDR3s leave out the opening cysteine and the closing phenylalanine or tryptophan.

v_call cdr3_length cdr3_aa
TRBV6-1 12 ASSEMRQVYEQY
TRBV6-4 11 AIPGQEVNEQF
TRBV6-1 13 ASRGQGATNEKLF
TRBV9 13 ASSVIEKMNTEAF
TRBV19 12 ASSKLRPGNEQF
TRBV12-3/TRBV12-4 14 ASSSRGSRSAETQY
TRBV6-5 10 ASSYPTGVQY
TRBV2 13 ASSNGGSGANVLT
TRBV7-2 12 ASSFFTGPYEQY
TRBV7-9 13 ASSPPGGFGNTIY
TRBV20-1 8 SALRDTQY
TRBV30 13 AWSVIPGGYTEAF
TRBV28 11 ASSFWGLPGAF
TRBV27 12 ASSLHIMNTEAF
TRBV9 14 ASSVVSGRSTDTQY
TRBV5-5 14 ASSLIPAGGFAEQY